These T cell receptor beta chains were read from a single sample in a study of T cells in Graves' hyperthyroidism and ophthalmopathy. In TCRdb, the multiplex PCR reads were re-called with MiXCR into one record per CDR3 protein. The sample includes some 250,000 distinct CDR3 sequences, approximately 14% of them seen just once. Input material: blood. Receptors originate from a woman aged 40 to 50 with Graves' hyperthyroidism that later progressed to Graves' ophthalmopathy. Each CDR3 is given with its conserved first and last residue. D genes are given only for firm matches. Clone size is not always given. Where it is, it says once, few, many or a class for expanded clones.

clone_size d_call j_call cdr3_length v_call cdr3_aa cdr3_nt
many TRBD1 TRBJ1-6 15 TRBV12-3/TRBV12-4 CASSFTGGKNSPLHF TGTGCCAGCAGTTTCACAGGGGGCAAAAATTCACCCCTCCACTTT
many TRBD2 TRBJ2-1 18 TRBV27 CASLPASGRLRSYNEQFF TGTGCCAGCCTACCGGCTAGCGGGAGACTCCGCTCCTACAATGAGCAGTTCTTC
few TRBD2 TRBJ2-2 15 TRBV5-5 CASSFGTKLTGELFF TGTGCCAGCAGCTTTGGGACTAAACTCACCGGGGAGCTGTTTTTT
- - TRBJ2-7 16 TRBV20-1 CSADRFTGFIPYEQYF TGCAGTGCCGATCGGTTCACAGGATTTATACCCTACGAGCAGTACTTC
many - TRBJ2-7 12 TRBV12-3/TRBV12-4 CASSFRGHEQYF TGTGCCAGCAGTTTTCGTGGACACGAGCAGTACTTC
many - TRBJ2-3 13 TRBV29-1 CSLTLGGTDTQYF TGCAGCCTAACACTGGGGGGCACAGATACGCAGTATTTT
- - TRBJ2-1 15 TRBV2 CASSVTAGPYNEQFF TGTGCCAGCAGCGTGACAGCAGGTCCCTACAATGAGCAGTTCTTC
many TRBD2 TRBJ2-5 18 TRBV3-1 CASSPTPTSGGRRETQYF TGTGCCAGCAGCCCCACCCCAACTAGCGGGGGCCGTCGGGAGACCCAGTACTTC
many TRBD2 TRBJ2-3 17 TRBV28 CASSLWPSGSVTDTQYF TGTGCCAGCAGTTTATGGCCTAGCGGGAGTGTTACAGATACGCAGTATTTT
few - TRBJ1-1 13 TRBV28 CASSAWLNTEAFF TGTGCCAGCAGTGCCTGGTTGAACACTGAAGCTTTCTTT
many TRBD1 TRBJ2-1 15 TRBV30 CAWSVGGTGSDEQFF TGTGCCTGGAGTGTCGGGGGGACAGGGAGCGATGAGCAGTTCTTC
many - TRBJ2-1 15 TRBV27 CASRDLLEDYNEQFF TGTGCCAGCAGAGATCTATTAGAAGACTACAATGAGCAGTTCTTC
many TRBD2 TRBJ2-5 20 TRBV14 CASSQGLKIAGAWYQETQYF TGTGCCAGCAGCCAAGGGTTGAAGATTGCGGGAGCTTGGTACCAAGAGACCCAGTACTTC
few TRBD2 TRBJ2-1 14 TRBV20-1 CSARSSGRMGEQFF TGCAGTGCTAGAAGTAGCGGGAGGATGGGTGAGCAGTTCTTC
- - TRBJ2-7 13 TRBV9 CASSVEQNGEQYF TGTGCCAGCAGCGTAGAACAAAATGGGGAGCAGTACTTC
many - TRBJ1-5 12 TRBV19 CASQGNAEPQHF TGTGCCAGTCAGGGAAACGCGGAGCCCCAGCATTTT
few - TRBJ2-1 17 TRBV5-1 CASSLAQRFTSYNEQFF TGCGCCAGCAGCTTGGCCCAGCGGTTTACCTCCTACAATGAGCAGTTCTTC
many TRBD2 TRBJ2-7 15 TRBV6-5 CASSYLAGEVYEQYF TGTGCCAGCAGTTACTTGGCGGGAGAAGTTTACGAGCAGTACTTC
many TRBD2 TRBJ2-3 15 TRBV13 CASRRLAGVTDTQYF TGTGCCAGCAGGAGACTAGCGGGAGTAACAGATACGCAGTATTTT
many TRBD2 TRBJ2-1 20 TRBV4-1 CASSQDPYILASGTYNEQFF TGCGCCAGCAGCCAAGATCCCTACATCTTGGCTAGCGGAACCTACAATGAGCAGTTCTTC
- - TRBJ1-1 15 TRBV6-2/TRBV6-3 CASRGRQAMDTEAFF TGTGCCAGCAGAGGCCGACAGGCAATGGACACTGAAGCTTTCTTT
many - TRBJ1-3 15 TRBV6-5 CASSYSGDLDNTIYF TGTGCCAGCAGTTACTCGGGGGACCTGGATAACACCATATATTTT
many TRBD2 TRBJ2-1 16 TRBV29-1 CSVDQRQRGFNNEQFF TGCAGCGTTGACCAGCGGCAGCGGGGTTTTAACAATGAGCAGTTCTTC
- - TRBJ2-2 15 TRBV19 CASSIFGGAAGELFF TGTGCCAGTAGTATCTTTGGAGGGGCCGCGGGGGAGCTGTTTTTT
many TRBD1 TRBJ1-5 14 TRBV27 CASSNTGGAQPQHF TGTGCCAGCAGTAATACAGGGGGCGCGCAGCCCCAGCATTTT
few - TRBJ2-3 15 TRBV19 CASDNGAGAADTQYF TGTGCCAGCGACAACGGGGCAGGGGCAGCAGATACGCAGTATTTT
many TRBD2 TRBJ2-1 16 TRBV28 CASSHLRLAEKDEQFF TGTGCCAGCAGCCACCTCCGACTAGCGGAAAAGGATGAGCAGTTCTTC
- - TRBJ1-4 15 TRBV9 CASSVGGQAREKLFF TGTGCCAGCAGCGTAGGAGGGCAGGCTCGTGAAAAACTGTTTTTT
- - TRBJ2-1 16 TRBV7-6 CASSLAIAVNYNEQFF TGTGCCAGCAGCTTAGCTATAGCGGTCAACTACAATGAGCAGTTCTTC
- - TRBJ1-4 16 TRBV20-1 CSALPGGGFGNEKLFF TGCAGTGCTCTCCCGGGGGGTGGATTCGGTAATGAAAAACTGTTTTTT
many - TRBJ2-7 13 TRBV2 CASSEAGGDEQYF TGTGCCAGCAGTGAAGCAGGGGGGGACGAGCAGTACTTC
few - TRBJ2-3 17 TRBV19 CASSPSLARPSTDTQYF TGTGCCAGTAGCCCCAGTCTTGCCCGGCCTAGCACAGATACGCAGTATTTT
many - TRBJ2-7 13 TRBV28 CASSSTQPYEQYF TGTGCCAGCAGTTCCACTCAACCCTACGAGCAGTACTTC
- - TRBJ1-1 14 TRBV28 CASSLWGVLGEAFF TGTGCCAGCAGTTTATGGGGGGTTCTCGGGGAAGCTTTCTTT
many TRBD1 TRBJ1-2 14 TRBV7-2 CASSPGQGPYGYTF TGTGCCAGCAGCCCGGGACAGGGACCCTATGGCTACACCTTC
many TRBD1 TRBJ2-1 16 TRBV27 CASSFRGQGTYNEQFF TGTGCCAGCAGTTTCCGGGGACAGGGGACCTACAATGAGCAGTTCTTC
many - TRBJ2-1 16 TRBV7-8 CASSLPRAELHNEQFF TGTGCCAGCAGCTTACCGCGGGCCGAGCTTCACAATGAGCAGTTCTTC
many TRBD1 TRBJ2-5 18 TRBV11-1 CASSLGGTAASRQETQYF TGTGCCAGCAGCTTAGGTGGGACAGCGGCTTCCCGCCAAGAGACCCAGTACTTC
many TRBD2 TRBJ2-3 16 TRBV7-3 CASSSTSGRGPDTQYF TGTGCCAGCTCCTCGACTAGCGGGAGAGGCCCAGATACGCAGTATTTT
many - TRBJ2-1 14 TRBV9 CASSAGTYSPEQFF TGTGCCAGCAGCGCCGGGACCTACTCGCCCGAGCAGTTCTTC
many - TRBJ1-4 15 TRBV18 CASSPYSEHNEKLFF TGTGCCAGCTCACCGTATTCGGAGCATAATGAAAAACTGTTTTTT
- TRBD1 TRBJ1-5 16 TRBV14 CASSQDRGHSNQPQHF TGTGCCAGCAGCCAGGACAGGGGGCATAGCAATCAGCCCCAGCATTTT
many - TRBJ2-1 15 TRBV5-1 CASSAGTPSYNEQFF TGCGCCAGCAGTGCCGGGACCCCGTCCTACAATGAGCAGTTCTTC
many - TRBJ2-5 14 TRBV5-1 CASSTTANQETQYF TGCGCCAGCAGCACAACAGCGAACCAAGAGACCCAGTACTTC